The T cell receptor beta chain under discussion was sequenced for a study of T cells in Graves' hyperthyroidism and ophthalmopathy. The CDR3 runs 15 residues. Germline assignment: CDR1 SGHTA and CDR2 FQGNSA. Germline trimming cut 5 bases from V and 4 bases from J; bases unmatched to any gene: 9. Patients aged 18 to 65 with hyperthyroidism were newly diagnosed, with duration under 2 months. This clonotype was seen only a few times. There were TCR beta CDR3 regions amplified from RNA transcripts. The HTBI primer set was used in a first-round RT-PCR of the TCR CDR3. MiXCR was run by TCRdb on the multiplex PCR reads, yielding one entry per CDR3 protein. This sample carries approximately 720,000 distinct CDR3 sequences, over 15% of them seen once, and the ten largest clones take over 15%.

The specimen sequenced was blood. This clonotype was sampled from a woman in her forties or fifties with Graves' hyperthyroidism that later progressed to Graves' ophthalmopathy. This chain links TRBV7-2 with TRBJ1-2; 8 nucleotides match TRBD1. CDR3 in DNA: TGTGCCAGCAGCCCTACCGGGACAGGTGCCTATGGCTACACCTTC. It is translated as CASSPTGTGAYGYTF.